Shown below are 23 T cell receptor beta chains from a single sample sequenced in a study of T cell responses to AZD1222 COVID-19 vaccine. Profiled with immunoSEQ multiplex PCR; TCRdb holds only in-frame clones, not every one. There are 150,000 to 200,000 clones in the sample; over 90% occur only once, and about 4% lies in the top ten. This specimen was peripheral blood, taken on day 0 of AZD1222 vaccination. The receptors were sampled from an adult in good health.

The rearrangement uses TRBV12-5 and TRBJ2-2; 7 nucleotides match TRBD2. The trim removed 5 bases at V and 0 bases at J, leaving 3 bases unmatched. The CDR3 consists of 15 residues. Germline CDR1 is LGHNT and CDR2 is FRNRAP. The CDR3 here is CASGLGGTNTGELFF. In nucleotides, the CDR3 is TGTGCTAGTGGTCTCGGGGGGACGAACACCGGGGAGCTGTTTTTT. Looking up the rest from reference TRBV12-5 and TRBJ2-2 gives the full variable domain: DARVTQTPRHKVTEMGQEVTMRCQPILGHNTVFWYRQTMMQGLELLAYFRNRAPLDDSGMPKDRFSAEMPDATLATLKIQPSEPRDSAVYFCASGLGGTNTGELFFGEGSRLTVL.

The chain carries TRBV3-1 (or the pseudogene TRBV3-2) and TRBJ2-1; D is uncertain. CDR1 is LGHDT and CDR2 is YNNKEL in the germline V gene (reference sequence). V lost 4 bases to trimming and J lost 6 bases, with 10 bases between them. This CDR3 region has 13 residues. CDR3 nucleotides: TGTGCCAGCAGCCCCATCTTGTTCAATGAGCAGTTCTTC. Translating it yields CASSPILFNEQFF.

The chain employs TRBV25-1 and TRBJ1-1; 12 nucleotides agree with TRBD1. The CDR3 consists of 15 residues. The germline CDR1 and CDR2 sequences are MGHDK and SYGVNS. The V segment lost 10 bases and the J segment 5 bases; nucleotides outside the gene matches: 11. The CDR3 bases are TGTGCCACCGATGGGACAGGGGGCGTGAGTACTGAAGCTTTCTTT. Translation gives CATDGTGGVSTEAFF.

V gene TRBV5-6 combines with J gene TRBJ1-3; D is ambiguous. Germline CDR1 reads SGHDT; CDR2 reads YYEEEE. V dropped 5 bases and J dropped 0 bases, with 12 bases sitting between them. The CDR3 is 15 amino acids. The CDR3 region has the DNA TGTGCCAGCAGTCCGGACCCAGGCTCTGGAAACACCATATATTTT. Translating gives CASSPDPGSGNTIYF.

This sequence joins TRBV12-3 or TRBV12-4 and TRBJ2-1; perhaps TRBD1 as D (5 bases). Between the trimmed V and J ends, which lost 5 bases and 4 bases, there was a span of 9 bases. This CDR3 is built from 13 residues. DNA of the CDR3: TGTGCCAGCAGTCCGACAGTTTACAATGAGCAGTTCTTC. Translated: CASSPTVYNEQFF.

A single count supports this clone. The chain joins TRBV5-1 to TRBJ1-4, with D uncertain. The CDR3 loop spans 15 amino acids. V was shortened by 6 bases and J by 1 base, with 13 bases between the two germline ends. The germline V gene encodes CDR1 SGHRS and CDR2 YFSETQ. This CDR3 reads CASKIWDRTNEKLFF. The CDR3, as DNA: TGCGCCAGCAAGATCTGGGATAGAACTAATGAAAAACTGTTTTTT.

The chain joins TRBV5-1 to TRBJ2-1; 7 bases agree with TRBD1. Germline V gene data show CDR1 as SGHRS and CDR2 as YFSETQ. V lost 1 base to trimming and J lost 2 bases; unmatched junction nucleotides: 15. The CDR3 runs to 19 residues. CDR3 region: CASSLTGTATTRAYNEQFF. The DNA for the CDR3 is TGCGCCAGCAGCTTGACCGGGACAGCAACCACACGGGCCTACAATGAGCAGTTCTTC.

The rearrangement links TRBV5-4 to TRBJ2-7; 14 bases match TRBD2. Trimming removed 4 bases from V and 9 bases from J; junction bases left unmatched: 6. Germline CDR1 is SGHNT and CDR2 is YYREEE (reference sequence). CDR3 size: 14 residues. The CDR3, as DNA: TGTGCCAGCAGCGAGGGACTAGCGGGGGAGGGGCAGTACTTC. Its translation is CASSEGLAGEGQYF.

The chain is built from TRBV19 and TRBJ1-6; D not resolved. Between the trimmed V and J ends, which lost 6 bases and 0 bases, there was a span of 9 bases. Germline V gene data show CDR1 as LNHDA and CDR2 as SQIVND (reference sequence). There are 15 residues in the CDR3. For the CDR3, the DNA is TGTGCCAGTAGCGAGGGATACTCCTATAATTCACCCCTCCACTTT. Translation: CASSEGYSYNSPLHF.

In DNA form, the CDR3 reads TGCAGCCCACGAGCGGGTCTTTACAATGAGCAGTTCTTC. As protein: CSPRAGLYNEQFF. The V call is TRBV29-1, the J call TRBJ2-1, with D tentatively TRBD2 (6 bases). Trimming took off 8 bases at V and 4 bases at J, with 15 bases between the two ends. Germline assignment: CDR1 SQVTM and CDR2 ANQGSEA. This CDR3 contains 13 residues.

This chain links TRBV5-1 with TRBJ2-7; 8 nucleotides line up with TRBD2. The germline V gene encodes CDR1 SGHRS and CDR2 YFSETQ. Trimming at V came to 4 bases and at J to 2 bases, leaving 11 bases not matched to a gene. The CDR3 is 16 residues long. CDR3 amino acids: CASSDPGGITTYEQYF. The CDR3 region has the DNA TGCGCCAGCAGCGATCCGGGGGGGATTACTACCTACGAGCAGTACTTC.

This chain connects TRBV6-5 to TRBJ1-4; no clear D. Germline CDR1 is MNHEY and CDR2 is SVGAGI. The CDR3 loop spans 14 amino acids. V shed 6 bases and J shed 7 bases, with 15 bases lying between them. The CDR3 sequence: CASRSASGSEKLFF. CDR3 sequence (DNA): TGTGCCAGCAGATCAGCATCTGGAAGTGAAAAACTGTTTTTT.

This clone was seen a single time. The rearrangement uses TRBV19 and TRBJ2-2; 7 positions agree with TRBD1. The length of the CDR3 is 15 residues. The V gene end was trimmed by 4 bases and the J gene end by 4 bases; junction bases not matched to a gene: 6. Per the germline V gene, CDR1 is LNHDA and CDR2 is SQIVND (reference sequence). CDR3 nucleotides: TGTGCCAGTAGTAAGGTGACAGGGCCCACCGGGGAGCTGTTTTTT. Translation gives CASSKVTGPTGELFF.

The chain has TRBV5-4 and TRBJ1-4; TRBD1 agrees at 12 bases. CDR3 length equals 18 residues. Looked up from germline, CDR1 is SGHNT and CDR2 is YYREEE (reference sequence). The ends lost 4 bases at V and 8 bases at J; junction bases unmatched: 15. The CDR3 region has the DNA TGTGCCAGCAGCCGGAACCGGGACAGGGGGCGCAACGCCGAAAAACTGTTTTTT. Protein: CASSRNRDRGRNAEKLFF. The whole variable domain, filled in from reference TRBV5-4 and TRBJ1-4, reads ETGVTQSPTHLIKTRGQQVTLRCSSQSGHNTVSWYQQALGQGPQFIFQYYREEENGRGNFPPRFSGLQFPNYSSELNVNALELDDSALYLCASSRNRDRGRNAEKLFFGSGTQLSVL.

The CDR3 region is CASRFTRQGATGELFF. The CDR3 bases are TGTGCCAGCAGATTTACGAGACAGGGAGCCACCGGGGAGCTGTTTTTT. The V call is TRBV27, the J call TRBJ2-2; TRBD1 aligns across 7 bases. J gave up 4 bases and V 6 bases, and 11 bases lay outside the gene matches. Germline loops: CDR1 MNHEY, CDR2 SMNVEV (reference sequence). The CDR3 contains 16 residues.

The V gene is TRBV11-2, the J gene TRBJ1-3; TRBD1 matches 7 bases. From germline, CDR1 is SGHAT and CDR2 FQNNGV. The CDR3 loop spans 15 amino acids. V was pared by 3 bases and J by 2 bases, with 4 bases of the junction left unmatched. CDR3 sequence (DNA): TGTGCCAGCAGCTTGACCGGGACAGCTGGAAACACCATATATTTT. It translates to CASSLTGTAGNTIYF.

V is TRBV10-1 and J is TRBJ1-5; D ambiguous. Germline V CDR1 and CDR2: WNHNN, SYGVQD (reference sequence). This CDR3 contains 13 residues. Trimming removed 0 bases from V and 6 bases from J, with 6 bases in between. Here the CDR3 DNA reads TGCGCCAGCAGTGAGTCAATGGCTCAGCCCCAGCATTTT. Encoded protein: CASSESMAQPQHF.

This chain connects TRBV11-3 to TRBJ2-1; 8 nucleotides match TRBD2. The CDR3 is 16 residues long. Germline CDR1 SGHNT, CDR2 YENEEA. V trimming: 6 bases; J trimming: 7 bases; junction bases outside the gene matches: 14. CDR3 bases: TGTGCCAGCAGATCACCCGGGACTAGACCCTGGAATGAGCAGTTCTTC. Amino acids: CASRSPGTRPWNEQFF.

The CDR3 protein is CASSGIRESYNEQFF. The CDR3 bases are TGTGCCAGCAGCGGCATCCGGGAGTCCTACAATGAGCAGTTCTTC. The chain combines TRBV7-9 with TRBJ2-1; weak D call: TRBD2 (6 bases). CDR3 length equals 15 residues. The ends were cut back, 5 bases at V and 1 base at J, with 12 bases in the middle. Germline values: CDR1 SEHNR, CDR2 FQNEAQ (reference sequence).

The chain links TRBV5-3 to TRBJ2-7; 7 bases line up with TRBD2. Being an ORF, TRBV5-3 has a function that is uncertain. This CDR3 has 16 residues. CDR3 amino acids: CAPKRGGAASSYEQYF. The CDR3 nucleotides are TGTGCACCGAAGAGGGGAGGGGCGGCGAGCTCCTACGAGCAGTACTTC.

The count of this clone is one. J is TRBJ2-2 and V is TRBV7-9, with D hard to call. Germline V gene sequence: CDR1 SEHNR, CDR2 FQNEAQ (reference sequence). CDR3 size: 19 residues. Trimming shortened V by 3 bases and J by 0 bases, and 20 bases separated the two germline ends. CDR3 loop: CASSFQWAYPLTNTGELFF. The CDR3 coding sequence is TGTGCCAGCAGCTTCCAGTGGGCGTATCCCCTTACGAACACCGGGGAGCTGTTTTTT.

The chain employs TRBV11-2 and TRBJ2-7, with a tentative D call TRBD2 (6 bases). Germline V CDR1 and CDR2: SGHAT, FQNNGV. The V and J ends lost 4 bases and 2 bases respectively, with 24 bases between them. The CDR3 length is 18 residues. The CDR3 DNA sequence: TGTGCCAGCAGCTCCGGTCGTCCTGGGGGGAATGAGCCCTACGAGCAGTACTTC. Its protein product is CASSSGRPGGNEPYEQYF.

This sequence joins TRBV6-5 and TRBJ2-7, with TRBD2 identical over 11 bases. Trimming at V came to 4 bases and at J to 5 bases, leaving 10 bases not matched to a gene. This CDR3 comprises 16 residues. Looked up from germline, CDR1 is MNHEY and CDR2 is SVGAGI. Written as DNA, the CDR3 is TGTGCCAGCAGTTTTGCCCTAGCGGGAGGCCTTGACGAGCAGTACTTC. Encoded protein: CASSFALAGGLDEQYF.